This passage covers 16 T cell receptor beta chains from one sample sequenced in a study of blood T cells in healthy people across ages. Combining a sample-barcoded 5' primer with a J-beta primer mix, a second PCR ran for about 6 to 11 cycles. TCRdb re-analysed the 5' RACE reads in MiXCR, keeping a single row per CDR3 protein. The sample gives 1,500,000 or so distinct CDR3 sequences, 40% to 45% of which show up once; about 4.1% is in the top ten. The material sequenced was blood. These receptors were collected from a woman aged 18-35 years in good health.

V and J are TRBV3-1 and TRBJ1-1; D possibly corresponds to TRBD1 (6 bases). CDR3 length equals 14 residues. Trimming cost V 3 bases and J 11 bases, with 19 bases left between them. Per the germline V gene, CDR1 is LGHDT and CDR2 is YNNKEL (reference sequence). As DNA, the CDR3 is TGTGCCAGCAGCCAGCTGGGGGCTACAGCCGATGCTTTCTTT. Its protein product is CASSQLGATADAFF.

The V gene is TRBV4-3, the J gene TRBJ2-5; 9 bases are a match to TRBD2. Per germline, CDR1 LGHNA and CDR2 YSLEER. This CDR3 is 15 amino acids long. The ends lost 0 bases at V and 11 bases at J; junction bases unmatched: 10. CDR3 bases: TGCGCCAGCAGCCAAGATTGGCTAGCGGGACATGAGCAGTACTTC. Its protein is CASSQDWLAGHEQYF.

The V gene is TRBV10-3, the J gene TRBJ2-1; the match to TRBD2 covers 8 bases. V gave up 3 bases and J gave up 4 bases; unmatched junction bases: 2. The CDR3 sequence is 14 residues long. Germline-derived CDR1 and CDR2 are ENHRY and SYGVKD. The CDR3 nucleotides are TGTGCCATCAGTGACCGGGGGGGATACAATGAGCAGTTCTTC. It specifies CAISDRGGYNEQFF.

The gene calls are TRBV4-1 and TRBJ1-6; tentatively, D is TRBD1 (5 bases). The germline V and J ends were trimmed by 0 bases and 10 bases, with 10 bases remaining between them. Germline V gene sequence: CDR1 MGHRA, CDR2 YSYEKL. The CDR3 extends over 14 amino acids. CDR3 in amino acids: CASSQDSRDSPLHF. The CDR3 nucleotides are TGCGCCAGCAGCCAAGATTCTAGGGACTCACCCCTCCACTTT.

This clonotype was recorded a few times. This chain uses TRBV27 with TRBJ1-1; D possibly corresponds to TRBD1 (6 bases). The CDR3 covers 15 residues. The germline gives CDR1 MNHEY, CDR2 SMNVEV (reference sequence). Trimming shortened V by 1 base and J by 0 bases, and 9 bases separated the two germline ends. The CDR3 spells CASSLFPGVNTEAFF. The CDR3, as DNA: TGTGCCAGCAGTTTATTCCCAGGGGTGAACACTGAAGCTTTCTTT.

For this clonotype: A junction boundary mismatches the germline segment, possibly from a read error. The V and J genes are TRBV9 and TRBJ2-3, with unresolved D. The CDR3 contains 16 residues. Germline CDR1 and CDR2: SGDLS and YYNGEE. CDR3 residues: CASSVVARPQTDMQYF. CDR3 nucleotides: TGTGCCAGCAGCGTAGTCGCGAGACCGCAAACAGATATGCAGTATTTT. Variable domain in full (rest from reference TRBV9 and TRBJ2-3): DSGVTQTPKHLITATGQRVTLRCSPRSGDLSVYWYQQSLDQGLQFLIQYYNGEERAKGNILERFSAQQFPDLHSELNLSSLELGDSALYFCASSVVARPQTDMQYFGPGTRLTVL.

This clonotype was seen only a few times. The chain links TRBV20-1 to TRBJ2-3; TRBD2 might be the D (6 bases). Germline V gives CDR1 DFQATT, CDR2 SNEGSKA (reference sequence). Trimming pared 3 bases from V and 2 bases from J, leaving 18 bases between. CDR3 size: 16 residues. The CDR3 region has the DNA TGCAGTGCTAGCGGCCCTGATGAGGACTACACAGATACGCAGTATTTT. It specifies CSASGPDEDYTDTQYF.

The chain combines TRBV14 with TRBJ2-1; no definite D call. V was trimmed by 3 bases and J by 8 bases, leaving 11 bases between them. From germline, CDR1 is SGHDN and CDR2 FVKESK. This CDR3 is 13 amino acids long. The CDR3 here is CASSQIEVDEQFF. The DNA of the CDR3 is TGTGCCAGCAGCCAGATAGAGGTGGATGAGCAGTTCTTC.

V gene TRBV11-3 combines with J gene TRBJ2-1, with TRBD2 as a possible D gene (6 bases). Germline CDR1 SGHNT, CDR2 YENEEA. CDR3 length: 14 residues. Deletions cut 3 bases from V and 8 bases from J, with 14 bases between. Here the CDR3 reads CASSFGGTEDEQFF. The CDR3 DNA is TGTGCCAGCAGCTTTGGCGGGACGGAGGATGAGCAGTTCTTC.

This clonotype was counted once. V gene TRBV27 combines with J gene TRBJ1-2, with D possibly matching TRBD1 (5 bases). Per germline, CDR1 MNHEY and CDR2 SMNVEV (reference sequence). CDR3 length: 14 amino acids. The germline V and J ends were trimmed by 0 bases and 4 bases, with 9 bases remaining between them. CDR3 nucleotides: TGTGCCAGCAGTTTATCGGGGGAATTCTATGGCTACACCTTC. As protein: CASSLSGEFYGYTF.

The V and J genes are TRBV6-2 or TRBV6-3 and TRBJ2-7; TRBD2 matches at 10 bases. The J call may be in error: the DNA end matches TRBJ2-5 better. The CDR3 loop spans 17 amino acids. Germline CDR1 MNHEY, CDR2 SVGEGT. The CDR3 here is CASSSDLQAGGRETQYF. CDR3 coding DNA: TGTGCCAGCAGTTCCGACCTGCAAGCGGGAGGGCGAGAGACCCAGTACTTC.

A few counts support this clonotype. The chain uses TRBV29-1 and TRBJ1-1; no clear D gene. The CDR3 is 12 amino acids. Trimming left V 2 bases short and J 6 bases short, with 10 bases between. Per the germline V gene, CDR1 is SQVTM and CDR2 is ANQGSEA. The CDR3, as DNA: TGCAGCGTTGAACTGCTTGGGGCTGAAGCTTTCTTT. Encoded protein: CSVELLGAEAFF.

V gene TRBV25-1 combines with J gene TRBJ1-1; D uncertain. V lost 4 bases, J lost 3 bases, and 18 bases lay in between. This CDR3 contains 16 residues. Germline CDR1 MGHDK, CDR2 SYGVNS. DNA for the CDR3: TGTGCCAGCAGTGGGGGAAGAGGGTACGGTCACACTGAAGCTTTCTTT. This sequence encodes CASSGGRGYGHTEAFF.

The gene calls are TRBV24-1 and TRBJ2-1, with 12 bases aligning to TRBD2. CDR3 length equals 16 residues. In germline, CDR1 is KGHDR, CDR2 SFDVKD. V lost 4 bases and J lost 5; bases outside the gene matches: 5. The CDR3 DNA sequence: TGTGCCACCAGTGAGTCTAGCGGGAGGGCAAACAATGAGCAGTTCTTC. This sequence encodes CATSESSGRANNEQFF.

This chain joins TRBV28 and TRBJ1-5, with a weak D call TRBD1 (6 bases). The CDR3 extends over 14 amino acids. Trimming shortened V by 4 bases and J by 5 bases, and 12 bases separated the two germline ends. Germline CDR1 MDHEN, CDR2 SYDVKM. CDR3 loop: CASSSRGQYQPQHF. The DNA of the CDR3 is TGTGCCAGCAGTTCCCGAGGACAGTATCAGCCCCAGCATTTT.

The chain has TRBV7-2 and TRBJ2-3, with D maybe TRBD1 (6 bases). Trimming removed 5 bases at V and 0 bases at J, with 12 bases between. The CDR3 contains 15 residues. Germline-derived CDR1 and CDR2 are SGHTA and FQGNSA. The CDR3 loop is CASSATGISTDTQYF. CDR3 in DNA: TGTGCCAGCAGCGCCACAGGGATTAGCACAGATACGCAGTATTTT.